This TCR beta chain is drawn from a study of blood T cell repertoires in COVID-19. Whole-study context: The study drew acute and convalescent COVID-19 samples from the United States, Italy and Spain. Sources were T cells, B-cell-depleted T cells, or PBMCs; the material itself was cDNA or gDNA.

Seattle participants joined during active infection and were tracked over time. The germline V gene encodes CDR1 GTSNPN and CDR2 SVGIG (reference sequence). The length of the CDR3 is 15 residues. V dropped 2 bases and J dropped 2 bases, with 13 bases sitting between them. How the authors handled the data: Estimated nucleated cell counts came from reference gene primer amplification. Produced via immunoSEQ multiplex PCR; TCRdb's table is partial and in-frame only. V and J calls and clone size are given by that table; D and trimming were obtained from the DNA. This sample yields 150,000 to 200,000 clones, of which approximately 90% are seen a single time; 9% to 12% belongs to the top ten.

The sample taken for sequencing was peripheral blood. The origin of this receptor is a woman aged 70-85 years with COVID-19, enrolled during active disease. The chain combines TRBV30 with TRBJ1-3, with D uncertain. The CDR3 is CAWSLQQLPGNTIYF. In nucleotides, the CDR3 is TGTGCCTGGAGTCTCCAACAATTACCTGGAAACACCATATATTTT.